Following are 29 T cell receptor beta chains from one sample sequenced in a study of cytomegalovirus exposure and HLA in healthy donors. This table comes from immunoSEQ multiplex PCR, and its TCRdb copy is limited to in-frame clones, with some not included. This sample has tens of thousands of clones, with about 90% found just once. The specimen was PBMCs. The receptor set was obtained from a woman under 30 in good health and CMV-seropositive.

This rearrangement joins TRBV6-6 to TRBJ2-1, with 7 nucleotides matching TRBD2. Looked up from germline, CDR1 is MNHNY and CDR2 is SVGAGI (reference sequence). This CDR3 has 15 residues. J gave up 8 bases and V 7 bases, and 14 bases lay outside the gene matches. In DNA, the CDR3 is TGTGCCAGCAACAGACTAGCAAGTTTTGAACATGAGCAGTTCTTC. Translating gives CASNRLASFEHEQFF.

V is TRBV7-2 and J is TRBJ1-4; no firm D call. Between the trimmed V and J ends, which lost 3 bases and 7 bases, there was a span of 12 bases. This CDR3 is 14 amino acids long. Germline V gene lookup returns CDR1 SGHTA and CDR2 FQGNSA. This chain's CDR3 is CASSFLITGEKLFF. In nucleotides, the CDR3 is TGTGCCAGCAGCTTCCTTATAACGGGTGAAAAACTGTTTTTT.

The J gene is TRBJ2-1, the V gene TRBV27; D is undetermined. Germline V CDR1 and CDR2: MNHEY, SMNVEV (reference sequence). This CDR3 is 13 amino acids long. V lost 3 bases, J lost 5 bases, and 8 bases lay in between. DNA for the CDR3: TGTGCCAGCAGTTTGGGCACCAACAATGAGCAGTTCTTC. Translation gives CASSLGTNNEQFF.

V usage is TRBV28 and J usage is TRBJ1-5, with a possible D match to TRBD1 (6 bases). CDR3 length: 17 amino acids. Trimming cost V 6 bases and J 6 bases, with 24 bases left between them. CDR1 is MDHEN and CDR2 is SYDVKM in the germline V gene. CDR3 in DNA: TGTGCCAGCAGCCTTATGGGGGGGCGCGTAACTCGTCAGCCCCAGCATTTT. Its protein product is CASSLMGGRVTRQPQHF.

The chain carries TRBV30 and TRBJ2-5; tentative D call: TRBD2 (6 bases). The CDR3 runs 14 residues. The V and J ends lost 0 bases and 4 bases respectively, with 12 bases between them. In germline, CDR1 is GTSNPN, CDR2 SVGIG (reference sequence). The CDR3 DNA sequence: TGTGCCTGGAGTGTTGGGGGGTTAGGAGAGACCCAGTACTTC. Residues: CAWSVGGLGETQYF.

The genes are TRBV6-1 and TRBJ2-5, with D tentatively TRBD1 (6 bases). Germline V lookup: CDR1 MNHNS, CDR2 SASEGT. Trimming took 7 bases from V and 3 from J, leaving 15 bases between them. There are 14 residues in the CDR3. The CDR3 DNA follows: TGTGCCAGCAACCCACAGGGCTTAGAAGAGACCCAGTACTTC. Its translation: CASNPQGLEETQYF.

This clone came up a few times. This sequence joins TRBV4-3 and TRBJ2-2; 8 bases are a match to TRBD1. The germline gives CDR1 LGHNA, CDR2 YSLEER. This CDR3 has 19 amino acids. J lost 1 base, V lost 0 bases, and 10 bases had no gene match. The CDR3: CASSQDRDRPNQNTGELFF. The DNA for the CDR3 is TGCGCCAGCAGCCAAGACCGGGACAGGCCAAATCAGAACACCGGGGAGCTGTTTTTT.

The chain links TRBV10-3 to TRBJ2-5, with a weak D call TRBD2 (6 bases). Looked up from germline, CDR1 is ENHRY and CDR2 is SYGVKD. The CDR3 runs 16 residues. V gave up 6 bases and J gave up 5 bases, with 22 bases separating them. The CDR3 loop is CAIRPHGSDEWETQYF. The CDR3 DNA sequence: TGTGCCATCAGACCGCACGGGAGCGACGAGTGGGAGACCCAGTACTTC.

The chain carries TRBV11-3 and TRBJ2-5; TRBD1 is a possible D gene (5 bases). The CDR3 has 14 residues. In germline, CDR1 is SGHNT, CDR2 YENEEA. V lost 5 bases and J 2 bases, leaving 12 bases between the germline ends. This chain's CDR3 is CASSPPGSQETQYF. As DNA, the CDR3 is TGTGCCAGCAGCCCTCCAGGGTCACAAGAGACCCAGTACTTC.

V usage is TRBV5-1 and J usage is TRBJ2-5, with D tentatively TRBD1 (5 bases). Trimming left V 5 bases short and J 2 bases short, with 13 bases between. The length of the CDR3 is 14 residues. CDR1 is SGHRS and CDR2 is YFSETQ in the germline V gene. CDR3 sequence reads: CASSLQVDQETQYF. The CDR3 DNA is TGCGCCAGCAGTCTACAGGTCGATCAAGAGACCCAGTACTTC.

The rearrangement uses TRBV19 and TRBJ1-4; 10 bases fit TRBD1. The CDR3 has 14 amino acids. Germline lookup yields CDR1 LNHDA and CDR2 SQIVND (reference sequence). V lost 8 bases to trimming and J lost 3 bases; unmatched junction nucleotides: 3. The CDR3 is CASGGTGANEKLFF. In nucleotides, the CDR3 is TGTGCCAGTGGAGGGACAGGGGCTAATGAAAAACTGTTTTTT.

The J gene is TRBJ2-1, the V gene TRBV7-9, with 12 bases aligning to TRBD2. Per the germline V gene, CDR1 is SEHNR and CDR2 is FQNEAQ (reference sequence). The trim removed 3 bases at V and 4 bases at J, leaving 10 bases unmatched. The CDR3 loop spans 18 amino acids. CDR3 in DNA: TGTGCCAGCAGCTTCACTCCTCTAGCGGGAGGGTTTTACAATGAGCAGTTCTTC. This codes for CASSFTPLAGGFYNEQFF.

The chain has TRBV12-2 and TRBJ2-7; whether TRBD2, the table's D call, matches the DNA was not checked. TRBV12-2 constitutes a pseudogene. There are 14 residues in the CDR3. CDR3 nucleotides: TGTGCAAGTCGCCTGCCCCTACGGGTAGCCGAGCAGTACTTC. Its translation: CASRLPLRVAEQYF.

The chain employs TRBV20-1 and TRBJ1-1; no firm D call. This CDR3 spans 10 amino acids. With 3 bases removed from V and 11 bases from J, the gap between germline ends came to 10 bases. CDR1 is DFQATT and CDR2 is SNEGSKA in the germline V gene (reference sequence). CDR3 nucleotides: TGCAGTGCTAGCGTTTTTAGCGCTTTCTTT. Its protein product is CSASVFSAFF.

This chain connects TRBV7-2 to TRBJ2-7; TRBD2 is a possible D gene (6 bases). The V gene's germline CDR1 is SGHTA and CDR2 FQGNSA. The V and J ends lost 2 bases and 7 bases respectively, with 15 bases between them. The CDR3 is made up of 14 amino acids. The CDR3 nucleotides are TGTGCCAGCAGCTTAAGTGTCGGGGGAAGAGAGCAGTACTTC. Translated, it gives CASSLSVGGREQYF.

The chain carries TRBV9 and TRBJ2-2, with TRBD1 matching over 10 bases. This CDR3 is 16 amino acids long. The V and J ends lost 2 bases and 2 bases, in that order; junction bases with no gene match: 3. Germline V gives CDR1 SGDLS, CDR2 YYNGEE. CDR3: CASSVGQGLNTGELFF. The CDR3 nucleotides read TGTGCCAGCAGCGTGGGACAGGGGCTCAACACCGGGGAGCTGTTTTTT.

The V and J genes are TRBV6-1 and TRBJ1-1; a weak D match, TRBD1 (6 bases). The CDR3 loop spans 12 amino acids. V lost 6 bases and J 7 bases, leaving 12 bases between the germline ends. Germline V CDR1 and CDR2: MNHNS, SASEGT. CDR3 coding DNA: TGTGCCAGCAGCCGCCAAGGGGGTGAAGCTTTCTTT. Protein: CASSRQGGEAFF.

This rearrangement joins TRBV2 to TRBJ1-1; D is unclear. V gave up 5 bases and J gave up 1 base, with 5 bases separating them. The CDR3 is 12 amino acids. CDR1 is SNHLY and CDR2 is FYNNEI in the germline V gene. The CDR3 DNA follows: TGTGCCAGCAGTCAACAGAACACTGAAGCTTTCTTT. Amino acids: CASSQQNTEAFF.

The chain combines TRBV23-1 with TRBJ1-4; D gene ambiguous. TRBV23-1 is an ORF, and what it does is uncertain. The CDR3 is 15 residues long. V shed 2 bases and J shed 8 bases, with 15 bases lying between them. The CDR3 DNA reads TGCGCCAGCAGTCAACGGCGGTACAAGTGCGAAAAACTGTTTTTT. Translation gives CASSQRRYKCEKLFF.

CDR3 protein: CASSLVGGSGYTF. The CDR3 region has the DNA TGTGCCAGCAGCTTGGTTGGGGGGTCCGGCTACACCTTC. The chain links TRBV5-6 to TRBJ1-2, with a possible D match to TRBD1 (5 bases). Germline assignment: CDR1 SGHDT and CDR2 YYEEEE. CDR3 length: 13 residues. Trimming removed 0 bases at V and 8 bases at J, with 11 bases between.

CDR3 nucleotide sequence: TGTGCCAGCAGTTCCGGGTCCTTGGGGAGAGAGACCCAGTACTTC. It is translated as CASSSGSLGRETQYF. The rearrangement links TRBV28 to TRBJ2-5; tentative D call: TRBD2 (5 bases). The germline V and J ends were trimmed by 4 bases and 4 bases, with 16 bases remaining between them. The CDR3 is made up of 15 amino acids. The germline gives CDR1 MDHEN, CDR2 SYDVKM.

This clone was detected only once. V usage is TRBV4-1 and J usage is TRBJ1-6, with TRBD1 matching 8 bases. This CDR3 region has 17 residues. Looked up from germline, CDR1 is MGHRA and CDR2 is YSYEKL. Trimming took 0 bases from V and 9 from J; bases not matched to a gene: 10. DNA for the CDR3: TGCGCCAGCAGCCAAGATAGAGACAGGGGTACGGGTTCACCCCTCCACTTT. Protein sequence: CASSQDRDRGTGSPLHF.

The chain carries TRBV6-5 and TRBJ2-7; no clear D. The V end lost 4 bases, the J end lost 6 bases, and 16 bases lay between the germline ends. CDR1 MNHEY and CDR2 SVGAGI come from the germline V gene. The CDR3 is made up of 14 amino acids. CDR3 residues: CASSFGVLSSEQYF. In nucleotides, the CDR3 is TGTGCCAGCAGTTTTGGAGTTCTTTCGAGCGAGCAGTACTTC.

The rearrangement joins TRBV7-9 to TRBJ2-7; D is perhaps TRBD2 (6 bases). Looked up from germline, CDR1 is SEHNR and CDR2 is FQNEAQ (reference sequence). Trimming shortened V by 0 bases and J by 4 bases, and 16 bases separated the two germline ends. The length of the CDR3 is 16 residues. The CDR3 region is CASSLASGLSGYEQYF. CDR3 bases: TGTGCCAGCAGCTTAGCGTCGGGACTCAGCGGTTACGAGCAGTACTTC.

V and J are TRBV7-9 and TRBJ1-3; unclear D gene. The CDR3 is 13 amino acids. Germline V gives CDR1 SEHNR, CDR2 FQNEAQ (reference sequence). V shed 7 bases and J shed 4 bases, with 11 bases lying between them. DNA of the CDR3: TGTGCCAGCACCACGGGGTACGGAAACACCATATATTTT. This encodes CASTTGYGNTIYF.

The chain recombines TRBV27 with TRBJ2-3, with D tentatively TRBD1 (5 bases). Per the germline V gene, CDR1 is MNHEY and CDR2 is SMNVEV (reference sequence). V was shortened by 0 bases and J by 4 bases, with 11 bases between the two germline ends. This CDR3 contains 15 residues. CDR3: CASSLSIQGSDTQYF. The CDR3 region has the DNA TGTGCCAGCAGTTTATCGATCCAGGGATCAGATACGCAGTATTTT.

The chain recombines TRBV28 with TRBJ1-5; TRBD1 is a possible D gene (6 bases). CDR3 length equals 13 residues. Germline V lookup: CDR1 MDHEN, CDR2 SYDVKM. V was trimmed by 5 bases and J by 4 bases, leaving 9 bases between them. CDR3 protein: CASSRQVNQPQHF. Written as DNA, the CDR3 is TGTGCCAGCAGTCGACAGGTAAATCAGCCCCAGCATTTT.

The chain joins TRBV5-4 to TRBJ2-7, with 14 bases lining up with TRBD2. This CDR3 spans 14 amino acids. Germline V gene sequence: CDR1 SGHNT, CDR2 YYREEE (reference sequence). J lost 11 bases, V lost 2 bases, and 6 bases had no gene match. This CDR3 reads CASSFGLAGGLEYF. The CDR3 DNA sequence: TGTGCCAGCAGCTTTGGACTAGCGGGAGGACTGGAGTACTTC.

The chain recombines TRBV4-1 with TRBJ2-1; 11 nucleotides match TRBD2. V lost 5 bases and J lost 5; bases outside the gene matches: 5. This CDR3 is 15 amino acids long. Germline CDR1 reads MGHRA; CDR2 reads YSYEKL. The CDR3 coding sequence is TGCGCCAGCAGCAAACTAGCGGGAGTTAACAATGAGCAGTTCTTC. Protein sequence: CASSKLAGVNNEQFF.